This TCR beta chain stems from a study of tissue T cells after allogeneic stem cell transplantation. General study points: Alloreactivity or antigen specificity of tissue TCRs was not determined; some clones might be host cells.

Assay: immunoSEQ multiplex PCR; the TCRdb copy retains only in-frame clones and omits some. The sample contains some 1,800 clones, approximately 68% of which appear only once. Germline V gene data show CDR1 as SGHTA and CDR2 as FQGNSA. The V and J ends lost 5 bases and 5 bases, in that order; junction bases with no gene match: 12. This CDR3 region has 16 residues. With respect to this clone: Antigen specificity is unknown.

The rearrangement uses TRBV7-2 and TRBJ1-5; 7 bases are a match to TRBD1. The receptor was derived from a female donor over 55 with lung cancer. The sequences come from tissue from the stomach, collected at autopsy. CDR3 bases: TGTGCCAGCAGCCCGGAGACAGGGTTGGGGGATCAGCCCCAGCATTTT. This codes for CASSPETGLGDQPQHF.